These 20 T cell receptor beta chains came from one sample sequenced in a study of blood T cell repertoires in COVID-19. Measured with immunoSEQ multiplex PCR; TCRdb has only the in-frame clones, and not every one. This table has hundreds of thousands of clones, 87% appearing once. Sequencing input: peripheral blood. These receptor sequences come from a woman between 18 and 29 years old who had recovered from COVID-19.

The chain joins TRBV27 to TRBJ1-2; weak D call: TRBD1 (5 bases). The germline V and J ends were trimmed by 0 bases and 7 bases, with 12 bases remaining between them. There are 14 residues in the CDR3. CDR1 MNHEY and CDR2 SMNVEV come from the germline V gene (reference sequence). CDR3 DNA: TGTGCCAGCAGTTTATCGGCGAGGGGAGGTGGCTACACCTTC. This encodes CASSLSARGGGYTF.

V usage is TRBV6-6 and J usage is TRBJ2-1, with 11 bases lining up with TRBD2. The ends lost 5 bases at V and 6 bases at J; junction bases unmatched: 9. The germline V gene encodes CDR1 MNHNY and CDR2 SVGAGI (reference sequence). The CDR3 is 16 amino acids. This CDR3 reads CASSRNLAGGSNEQFF. CDR3 in DNA: TGTGCCAGCAGTCGAAATCTAGCGGGAGGTAGCAATGAGCAGTTCTTC.

The gene calls are TRBV10-1 and TRBJ1-2; D remains unclear. Trimming pared 4 bases from V and 4 bases from J, leaving 10 bases between. Looked up from germline, CDR1 is WNHNN and CDR2 is SYGVQD (reference sequence). The length of the CDR3 is 13 residues. The CDR3 here is CASSAEKFYGYTF. CDR3 bases: TGCGCCAGCAGTGCAGAAAAATTCTATGGCTACACCTTC.

The V gene is TRBV7-2, the J gene TRBJ2-7; 7 nucleotides match TRBD1. Unmatched junction bases numbered 8, after V lost 3 bases and J lost 3 bases. Per the germline V gene, CDR1 is SGHTA and CDR2 is FQGNSA. The CDR3 has 15 amino acids. The CDR3 DNA follows: TGTGCCAGCAGCTTCCGCGAGGGACAGATCTACGAGCAGTACTTC. Its protein product is CASSFREGQIYEQYF.

The chain couples TRBV6-5 to TRBJ2-7; 8 bases match TRBD1. The junction had 8 bases not matched to a gene; V was cut back by 2 bases and J by 5 bases. CDR1 is MNHEY, CDR2 SVGAGI, per germline. This CDR3 is 15 amino acids long. CDR3 region: CASSYRTGLADEQYF. The CDR3 nucleotides are TGTGCCAGCAGTTACCGGACAGGGTTGGCGGACGAGCAGTACTTC.

The genes are TRBV7-3 and TRBJ1-1; tentative D call: TRBD1 (5 bases). CDR1 is SGHTA, CDR2 FQGTGA, per germline. The CDR3 runs 16 residues. V lost 1 base, J lost 1 base, and 13 bases lay in between. The CDR3 DNA follows: TGTGCCAGCAGCTTAATGGGAGGACACCGGAACACTGAAGCTTTCTTT. Its translation: CASSLMGGHRNTEAFF.

The V gene is TRBV10-3, the J gene TRBJ1-1, with no clear D. The CDR3 consists of 15 residues. Per germline, CDR1 ENHRY and CDR2 SYGVKD. The V and J ends lost 2 bases and 0 bases respectively, with 10 bases between them. The CDR3 reads CAISEEELMNTEAFF. CDR3 nucleotide sequence: TGTGCCATCAGTGAGGAGGAGCTAATGAACACTGAAGCTTTCTTT.

This clone came up once. The V and J genes are TRBV13 and TRBJ1-2; D is unresolved. CDR1 is PRHDT and CDR2 is FYEKMQ in the germline V gene (reference sequence). Trimming stripped 0 bases from V and 0 bases from J, with 8 bases between. The CDR3 extends over 15 amino acids. The CDR3: CASSLGIVTNYGYTF. The CDR3 coding sequence is TGTGCCAGCAGCTTAGGAATTGTTACTAACTATGGCTACACCTTC.

J is TRBJ1-1 and V is TRBV5-5, with TRBD1 as a possible D gene (6 bases). The germline gives CDR1 SGHKS, CDR2 YYEKEE (reference sequence). Trimming shortened V by 3 bases and J by 1 base, and 13 bases separated the two germline ends. The CDR3 runs to 15 residues. This CDR3 reads CASSYMGQQNTEAFF. The CDR3, as DNA: TGTGCCAGCAGCTACATGGGACAACAGAACACTGAAGCTTTCTTT.

This chain's CDR3 is CASSPRDLTYEQYF. The CDR3 nucleotides are TGTGCCAGCTCACCCCGTGACTTGACGTACGAGCAGTACTTC. This chain uses TRBV18 with TRBJ2-7, with D uncertain. The CDR3 length is 14 residues. Trimming cost V 3 bases and J 4 bases, with 13 bases left between them. Germline assignment: CDR1 KGHSH and CDR2 LQKENI.

This clone occurred once. The V gene is TRBV7-2, the J gene TRBJ1-2; 8 bases are shared with TRBD1. Germline assignment: CDR1 SGHTA and CDR2 FQGNSA. V lost 1 base and J lost 8; bases outside the gene matches: 9. The CDR3 consists of 15 residues. CDR3 sequence (DNA): TGTGCCAGCAGCTTAGGGACAGGGCGGTTCGGCGGCTACACCTTC. As protein: CASSLGTGRFGGYTF. The full variable domain, with the rest looked up from reference TRBV7-2 and TRBJ1-2, is GAGVSQSPSNKVTEKGKDVELRCDPISGHTALYWYRQSLGQGLEFLIYFQGNSAPDKSGLPSDRFSAERTGGSVSTLTIQRTQQEDSAVYLCASSLGTGRFGGYTFGSGTRLTVV.

The chain couples TRBV4-2 to TRBJ2-2; 12 bases map to TRBD1. This CDR3 spans 15 amino acids. In germline, CDR1 is LGHNA, CDR2 YNFKEQ. The V and J ends lost 6 bases and 7 bases, in that order; junction bases with no gene match: 6. The DNA for the CDR3 is TGTGCCAGCAGTCCCGGGACAGGGGGCATCGGGGAGCTGTTTTTT. This translates into CASSPGTGGIGELFF.

The V call is TRBV7-9, the J call TRBJ1-1; D possibly corresponds to TRBD1 (6 bases). This CDR3 comprises 16 residues. The V end lost 5 bases, the J end lost 3 bases, and 19 bases lay between the germline ends. CDR1 and CDR2 (germline): SEHNR, FQNEAQ (reference sequence). The CDR3 DNA sequence: TGTGCCAGCAGCCGCCTCGATGGACAGTCCGACACTGAAGCTTTCTTT. Translated: CASSRLDGQSDTEAFF.

CDR3 in DNA: TGTGCCAGCAGCTTAGCGCGAGGACTGCAAGGGCATGAGCAGTTCTTC. It yields the protein CASSLARGLQGHEQFF. V usage is TRBV7-8 and J usage is TRBJ2-1, with D possibly being TRBD2 (5 bases). V shed 0 bases and J shed 8 bases, with 17 bases lying between them. Germline V gene sequence: CDR1 SGHVS, CDR2 FQNEAQ. The CDR3 runs 16 residues. Looking up the rest from reference TRBV7-8 and TRBJ2-1 gives the full variable domain: GAGVSQSPRYKVAKRGQDVALRCDPISGHVSLFWYQQALGQGPEFLTYFQNEAQLDKSGLPSDRFFAERPEGSVSTLKIQRTQQEDSAVYLCASSLARGLQGHEQFFGPGTRLTVL.

The genes are TRBV14 and TRBJ2-7, with 9 bases aligning to TRBD2. The CDR3 spans 18 residues. V was pared by 1 base and J by 4 bases, with 14 bases of the junction left unmatched. Germline CDR1 SGHDN, CDR2 FVKESK. This CDR3 is CASSQVRGGRLADYEQYF. CDR3 sequence (DNA): TGTGCCAGCAGCCAAGTCAGGGGTGGAAGACTAGCGGATTACGAGCAGTACTTC.

The chain uses TRBV4-1 and TRBJ2-1, with D tentatively TRBD2 (6 bases). Germline V gives CDR1 MGHRA, CDR2 YSYEKL. The CDR3 runs 14 residues. Trimming left V 4 bases short and J 3 bases short, with 10 bases between. CDR3 sequence reads: CASSLRAGYNEQFF. The CDR3 region has the DNA TGCGCCAGCAGCCTGAGAGCGGGCTACAATGAGCAGTTCTTC.

The chain is built from TRBV6-5 and TRBJ2-5; TRBD1 aligns across 9 bases. This CDR3 is 14 amino acids long. Germline V gene sequence: CDR1 MNHEY, CDR2 SVGAGI. Germline trimming cut 10 bases from V and 0 bases from J; bases unmatched to any gene: 6. DNA for the CDR3: TGTGCCACCCGGGACAGGGAGTACCAAGAGACCCAGTACTTC. This codes for CATRDREYQETQYF.

The chain uses TRBV4-1 and TRBJ1-5, with D uncertain. Germline-derived CDR1 and CDR2 are MGHRA and YSYEKL. There are 16 residues in the CDR3. Trimming removed 0 bases from V and 9 bases from J, with 18 bases in between. The CDR3 loop is CASSQDNWLSRRPQHF. The CDR3 coding sequence is TGCGCCAGCAGCCAAGATAATTGGCTTTCACGTCGGCCCCAGCATTTT.

V usage is TRBV14 and J usage is TRBJ2-2; D call uncertain. The V and J ends lost 4 bases and 5 bases respectively, with 14 bases between them. Germline V lookup: CDR1 SGHDN, CDR2 FVKESK. This CDR3 contains 15 residues. The CDR3 DNA follows: TGTGCCAGCAGCCCCGGAGCCCGAGGAACCGGGGAGCTGTTTTTT. It is translated as CASSPGARGTGELFF.

The table lists this clone with a count of one. The rearrangement uses TRBV5-6 and TRBJ1-1; TRBD1 aligns across 8 bases. Germline V lookup: CDR1 SGHDT, CDR2 YYEEEE. J gave up 3 bases and V 3 bases, and 4 bases lay outside the gene matches. The CDR3 consists of 14 residues. As DNA, the CDR3 is TGTGCCAGCAGCTCAGGGGGCGTGGACACTGAAGCTTTCTTT. The encoded protein is CASSSGGVDTEAFF.